This T cell receptor beta chain was profiled in a study of blood T cell repertoires in COVID-19. At the level of the study: Researchers got acute and convalescent COVID-19 samples from the United States, Italy and Spain. PBMCs, B-cell-depleted T cells, or T cells provided the cDNA or gDNA that made up the material.

Libraries were prepared by immunoSEQ multiplex PCR; TCRdb keeps only in-frame clonotypes and omits some of them. The repertoire consists of about half a million clones, with roughly 85% occurring once and the leading ten covering more than 3%. This clonotype was obtained from a human donor in a cohort sampled during active COVID-19. Source material: peripheral blood.

The CDR3 region is CATKRPSGETQYF. DNA of the CDR3: TGTGCCACCAAAAGACCGAGCGGAGAGACCCAGTACTTC. The chain joins TRBV12-3 or TRBV12-4 to TRBJ2-5, with D possibly being TRBD2 (5 bases). Trimming took off 10 bases at V and 4 bases at J, with 16 bases between the two ends. The CDR3 runs to 13 residues.